Listed below are T cell receptor beta chains from one sample, sequenced in a study of cytomegalovirus exposure and HLA in healthy donors. This table comes from immunoSEQ multiplex PCR, and its TCRdb copy is limited to in-frame clones, with some not included. The table records about 250,000 clones, about 90% of them present only once. Sequencing was done on a sample of PBMCs. Receptor source: a man between 18 and 35 years old in good health and CMV-seropositive. The CDR3 runs from the conserved cysteine through the conserved F or W. The D gene is left open where the match is weak.

D gene	V gene	CDR3 protein
NA	TRBV2	CASSFSGRWLRWDTEAFF
TRBD2	TRBV28	CASSIRLAGSYNEQFF
NA	TRBV6-1	CAASRPSGGYTF
TRBD1	TRBV18	CASATGTGVGETQYF
NA	TRBV18	CASSPGSDSQPQHF
NA	TRBV5-4	CASSFTRDPYNEQFF
NA	TRBV12-1	CASSFDRDSGNTIYF
NA	TRBV6-1	CASSEGSRGGEQYF
NA	TRBV5-1	CASSGGANYGYTF
NA	TRBV5-1	CASRNKVGVGNEQFF
NA	TRBV27	CASSLTGNSYEQYF
NA	TRBV18	CASSPSQPYSNQPQHF
TRBD2	TRBV6-5	CASSQTSGGWDEQFF
TRBD2	TRBV9	CASSPRLAGDTGELFF
TRBD2	TRBV6-1	CASSLAGTTDTQYF
TRBD2	TRBV4-1	CASSQGRLAGSSDEQFF
NA	TRBV30	CAGSGTTYNEQFF
NA	TRBV30	CAWGDGVGANVLTF
NA	TRBV5-1	CASSLVRDTEAFF
NA	TRBV5-1	CASSLGVGTGELFF
NA	TRBV29-1	CSTADLNEQFF
NA	TRBV28	CACRTANYEQYF
NA	TRBV25-1	CASSENRGRSSTEAFF
NA	TRBV6-1	CASSVSGAAHEKLFF
NA	TRBV27	CASRKRTSGTDTQYF
NA	TRBV7-9	CASSLSAVGYTF
NA	TRBV6-4	CASRRSATTDTQYF
TRBD1	TRBV2	CARGTGADSGNTIYF
NA	TRBV5-1	CASSSGGARETQYF
TRBD1	TRBV19	CASSPGVGGFLGYTF
NA	TRBV6-5	CASTQGFLGTDTQYF
NA	TRBV4-2	CASSQDLGYREKLFF
TRBD1	TRBV2	CASSFPGQGNGYTF
NA	TRBV4-3	CASSQDPPGTMGGYTF
NA	TRBV18	CASSPPGSSGRDTEAFF
TRBD1	TRBV4-2	CASSQGRQGDQPQHF
NA	TRBV10-2	CASSEGRETQYF
NA	TRBV18	CASSPRLDSVNEQFF
TRBD1	TRBV19	CASRDRDWDQPQHF
TRBD1	TRBV11-2	CASSPRTGQVHGYTF
NA	TRBV11-2	CASSPVGDTANYGYTF
TRBD2	TRBV6-1	CASSELTGGSDEQYF
TRBD2	TRBV4-1	CASSQSGTSVSYEQYF
TRBD1	TRBV27	CASSPLGQGWGGYTF
NA	TRBV5-4	CASSWPGEANTGELFF
NA	TRBV25-1	CASSQAGTLNEQFF
NA	TRBV5-6	CASSLDLGGFNDEQFF
NA	TRBV6-5	CASSPARSGWYF
NA	TRBV29-1	CSVVETGRYGELFF
TRBD2	TRBV14	CASSPAGVYEQYF
NA	TRBV4-1	CASSQEDTRNTEAFF
NA	TRBV5-1	CASSPDRNYGYTF
TRBD1	TRBV6-5	CASSGRGHGETQYF
NA	TRBV28	CASSLSITGELFF
TRBD2	TRBV5-1	CASSSGEPYNEQFF
TRBD2	TRBV6-5	CASSRSGRALSEQFF
TRBD1	TRBV25-1	CASSDTGQGDTEAFF